This entry lists 16 T cell receptor beta chains sequenced from one sample in a study of CXCR3-negative and CXCR3-positive naive CD8 T cells (dated by TCRdb to between 2017 and 2020). The sequencer was a NextSeq 550. The Human TCR Profiling Kit (MiLaboratory) was used to make UMI-labeled 5' RACE TRB cDNA libraries. Based on TCRdb reprocessing of the reads, there is one entry per CDR3 protein sequence, and DNA is missing. The sample's clone listing holds over 100,000 distinct CDR3 sequences. The ten biggest clones cover 0.49% of the sample. Sequenced input: naive CXCR3- CD8+ T cells from blood. Reading the label with the study, this specimen's cell subset or site is: CD45RO-CCR7+CD27+CD95- naive CD8+ T cells lacking CXCR3 (TNR3-). Receptor source: a human donor in good health. Some clones in this sample may be carry-over from other donors' samples.

The rearrangement links TRBV7-6 to TRBJ1-1. CDR3 length equals 11 residues. The germline V gene has CDR1 SGHVS and CDR2 FNYEAQ. The CDR3 loop is CASSLGNEAFF. The whole variable domain, filled in from reference TRBV7-6 and TRBJ1-1, reads GAGVSQSPRYKVTKRGQDVALRCDPISGHVSLYWYRQALGQGPEFLTYFNYEAQQDKSGLPNDRFSAERPEGSISTLTIQRTEQRDSAMYRCASSLGNEAFFGQGTRLTVV.

The gene calls are TRBV15 and TRBJ2-7; without DNA, the TCRdb call of TRBD1 cannot be checked. Germline loops: CDR1 LNHNV, CDR2 YYDKDF (reference sequence). This CDR3 comprises 12 residues. CDR3 in amino acids: CATSRDGTEQYF.

This chain joins TRBV10-3 and TRBJ2-7. Germline V gene lookup returns CDR1 ENHRY and CDR2 SYGVKD. This CDR3 has 14 residues. The CDR3 loop is CAISANLPAYEQYF.

The chain joins TRBV18 to TRBJ2-1; TCRdb's assignment of TRBD1 cannot be checked, as there is no DNA. CDR1 and CDR2 (germline): KGHSH, LQKENI. CDR3 length: 19 amino acids. CDR3: CASSPTATGGGTSYNEQFF. The full variable domain, rest sourced from reference TRBV18 and TRBJ2-1, is NAGVMQNPRHLVRRRGQEARLRCSPMKGHSHVYWYRQLPEEGLKFMVYLQKENIIDESGMPKERFSAEFPKEGPSILRIQQVVRGDSAAYFCASSPTATGGGTSYNEQFFGPGTRLTVL.

The CDR3 loop reads CASSYRDSAYEQYF. The rearrangement uses TRBV12-2 and TRBJ2-7; the TCRdb call, TRBD1, lacks DNA for checking. TRBV12-2 counts as a pseudogene. This CDR3 contains 14 residues.

V usage is TRBV12-3 or TRBV12-4 and J usage is TRBJ1-2; without DNA, the TCRdb call of TRBD1 cannot be checked. This CDR3 is built from 15 residues. CDR3 amino acids: CASSSPGQGDYGYTF.

J is TRBJ2-1 and V is TRBV9; checking the TCRdb D call of TRBD1 is not possible without DNA. This CDR3 spans 16 amino acids. CDR1 is SGDLS and CDR2 is YYNGEE in the germline V gene. The CDR3 region is CASSAITGTPLNEQFF.

The gene calls are TRBV5-6 and TRBJ2-2. Germline lookup yields CDR1 SGHDT and CDR2 YYEEEE. The CDR3 covers 17 residues. The CDR3 reads CASSPYPGDANTGELFF.

V gene TRBV11-2 combines with J gene TRBJ1-6. CDR3 size: 13 residues. Germline V gene lookup returns CDR1 SGHAT and CDR2 FQNNGV. The CDR3 sequence is CASSLIRDSPLHF. The complete variable domain, with remaining parts taken from reference TRBV11-2 and TRBJ1-6, reads EAGVAQSPRYKIIEKRQSVAFWCNPISGHATLYWYQQILGQGPKLLIQFQNNGVVDDSQLPKDRFSAERLKGVDSTLKIQPAKLEDSAVYLCASSLIRDSPLHFGNGTRLTVT.

The rearrangement links TRBV12-3 or TRBV12-4 to TRBJ2-3. The length of the CDR3 is 17 residues. This CDR3 reads CASSLMSAAASTDTQYF.

V and J are TRBV15 and TRBJ2-5. CDR3 size: 16 residues. Germline V gene sequence: CDR1 LNHNV, CDR2 YYDKDF (reference sequence). The CDR3 here is CATSRDGVTRQETQYF.

The chain employs TRBV20-1 and TRBJ2-7; TCRdb's D call of TRBD1 is untestable without DNA. The CDR3 runs 12 residues. The germline V gene has CDR1 DFQATT and CDR2 SNEGSKA (reference sequence). The CDR3 loop reads CSANRGGYEQYF.

The chain employs TRBV29-1 and TRBJ2-1; TCRdb lists TRBD2, though no DNA is available to test this call. The CDR3 sequence is 12 residues long. Germline V CDR1 and CDR2: SQVTM, ANQGSEA. The CDR3 here is CSVESPGPTAYF.

This chain links TRBV29-1 with TRBJ2-2; TCRdb returns TRBD2, unconfirmable since there is no DNA. The CDR3 consists of 13 residues. The germline V gene has CDR1 SQVTM and CDR2 ANQGSEA. The CDR3: CSVSPVPGGELFF.

J is TRBJ2-3 and V is TRBV28; TCRdb returns TRBD1, unconfirmable since there is no DNA. Germline assignment: CDR1 MDHEN and CDR2 SYDVKM. This CDR3 spans 16 amino acids. CDR3 in amino acids: CASSPGTGDPTDTQYF.

The CDR3 reads CASSFGLLYEQYF. V gene TRBV28 combines with J gene TRBJ2-7; TCRdb outputs TRBD2, but without DNA this stays unchecked. The CDR3 contains 13 residues. CDR1 is MDHEN, CDR2 SYDVKM, per germline.